The entry below gives a single T cell receptor (beta chain) sequence along with its context. Its antigen is still unknown. The V gene's germline CDR1 is SGDLS and CDR2 YYNGEE. Trimming took off 4 bases at V and 8 bases at J, with 18 bases between the two ends. The CDR3 is 14 amino acids. The sample is drawn from a study of blood T cells in healthy people across ages. With a J-beta primer mix and a sample-barcoded 5' primer, a second PCR ran about 7 to 12 cycles. TCRdb re-called the 5' RACE reads through MiXCR, storing one row per CDR3 protein. The sample lists about 1 million distinct CDR3 sequences; under 45% were seen once. Points from the study as a whole: Strong correlation existed between TCR beta diversity and naive T cell percentage. Donor CMV infection status was unknown, possibly confounding age-related changes in expanded clonotypes.

The receptor's source is a woman aged 55-75 years in good health. The sequenced sample consisted of blood. This chain links TRBV9 with TRBJ1-2; weak D call: TRBD1 (5 bases). The CDR3 protein is CASSTSGTLDGYTF. The CDR3 DNA reads TGTGCCAGCAGCACCAGCGGGACCTTGGACGGCTACACCTTC.